These 8 T cell receptor beta chains were all obtained from the same sample, sequenced in a study of T cells in Graves' hyperthyroidism and ophthalmopathy. Using RNA transcripts as the source, TCR beta CDR3 regions were amplified. The HTBI primer set drove a first-round RT-PCR of the TCR CDR3. TCRdb re-analysed the multiplex PCR reads in MiXCR, keeping a single row per CDR3 protein. The sample contains about 600,000 distinct CDR3 sequences, approximately 15% of which appear only once. The sequenced sample consisted of blood. The receptors stem from a woman aged 40 to 55 with Graves' ophthalmopathy.

A few counts support this clonotype. The chain is built from TRBV7-2 and TRBJ2-3; TRBD2 aligns across 13 bases. The CDR3 has 16 residues. Trimming removed 5 bases from V and 6 bases from J; junction bases left unmatched: 8. Germline V gene lookup returns CDR1 SGHTA and CDR2 FQGNSA. CDR3 loop: CASSRGLAGPIDTQYF. The CDR3 DNA reads as TGTGCCAGCAGCCGGGGACTAGCGGGGCCCATTGATACGCAGTATTTT. Full variable domain (missing parts from reference TRBV7-2 and TRBJ2-3): GAGVSQSPSNKVTEKGKDVELRCDPISGHTALYWYRQSLGQGLEFLIYFQGNSAPDKSGLPSDRFSAERTGGSVSTLTIQRTQQEDSAVYLCASSRGLAGPIDTQYFGPGTRLTVL.

V usage is TRBV25-1 and J usage is TRBJ2-2; TRBD1 is a possible D gene (6 bases). The CDR3 totals 12 residues. Per germline, CDR1 MGHDK and CDR2 SYGVNS. Trimming cost V 6 bases and J 5 bases, with 7 bases left between them. DNA of the CDR3: TGTGCCAGCAGAGGACAGACCGGGGAGCTGTTTTTT. It specifies CASRGQTGELFF.

The sample holds many counts of this clonotype. This chain joins TRBV2 and TRBJ2-2; the D gene is possibly TRBD2 (5 bases). CDR3 length equals 13 residues. Trimming removed 5 bases at V and 3 bases at J, with 7 bases between. The germline gives CDR1 SNHLY, CDR2 FYNNEI. CDR3 sequence reads: CASSTSHTGELFF. The CDR3 DNA follows: TGTGCCAGCAGTACTAGTCACACCGGGGAGCTGTTTTTT. The variable domain in full, with the rest retrieved from reference TRBV2 and TRBJ2-2, is EPEVTQTPSHQVTQMGQEVILRCVPISNHLYFYWYRQILGQKVEFLVSFYNNEISEKSEIFDDQFSVERPDGSNFTLKIRSTKLEDSAMYFCASSTSHTGELFFGEGSRLTVL.

This clonotype occurred many times. The chain carries TRBV2 and TRBJ2-7; D ambiguous. Trimming stripped 4 bases from V and 1 base from J, with 5 bases between. There are 12 residues in the CDR3. The germline V gene encodes CDR1 SNHLY and CDR2 FYNNEI. The CDR3 DNA is TGTGCCAGCAGTGGGCAGTCCTACGAGCAGTACTTC. Its translation: CASSGQSYEQYF.

CDR3 in DNA: TGCAGTGCTACACAGGGGGCTCAAGAGACCCAGTACTTC. Translating gives CSATQGAQETQYF. The genes are TRBV20-1 and TRBJ2-5; 9 bases align to TRBD1. CDR3 size: 13 residues. With 4 bases clipped from V and 2 bases from J, the junction kept 2 bases outside the gene matches. Germline assignment: CDR1 DFQATT and CDR2 SNEGSKA (reference sequence).

The V and J genes are TRBV20-1 and TRBJ2-1; 8 nucleotides agree with TRBD2. The germline V gene has CDR1 DFQATT and CDR2 SNEGSKA (reference sequence). Losses at the gene ends were 5 bases for V and 5 bases for J; bases not matched to a gene: 14. The CDR3 runs to 16 residues. CDR3 loop: CSAPGLAGGINNEQFF. The CDR3 DNA follows: TGCAGTGCTCCGGGGCTGGCGGGAGGTATTAACAATGAGCAGTTCTTC.

The J gene is TRBJ1-5, the V gene TRBV5-1; the match to TRBD1 covers 8 bases. The V gene's germline CDR1 is SGHRS and CDR2 YFSETQ. The V and J ends lost 3 bases and 6 bases, in that order; junction bases with no gene match: 8. The CDR3 is 15 residues long. Written as DNA, the CDR3 is TGCGCCAGCAGCTATTTTCGGGACAGGCGTCAGCCCCAGCATTTT. Amino acid sequence: CASSYFRDRRQPQHF.

The table lists this clonotype with many counts. The chain employs TRBV30 and TRBJ1-1; D not resolved. Trimming removed 0 bases from V and 5 bases from J, with 7 bases in between. The CDR3 consists of 12 residues. CDR1 and CDR2 from the germline V gene are GTSNPN and SVGIG (reference sequence). The CDR3 reads CAWSVLRTEAFF. The CDR3 bases are TGTGCCTGGAGTGTACTACGGACTGAAGCTTTCTTT.